This is a list of T cell receptor beta chains from one sample in a study of glioma-infiltrating T cells. TCRdb processed the multiplex PCR reads anew with MiXCR; each CDR3 protein has one entry. The profile covers about 110,000 distinct CDR3 sequences, with about 25% appearing a single time and around a third taken by the ten largest. Material: glioma tissue, nonneoplastic brain tissue, or PBMCs (not recorded which). The source of these receptors is a human donor with low-grade glioma or glioblastoma, undergoing nonglioma brain surgery, or in good health (not recorded which). CDR3s include the opening cysteine and the closing phenylalanine or tryptophan. D genes are given only for firm matches. Some rows have no size entry. The others give once, few or many, or a class for an expanded clone.

d_gene: -; v_gene: TRBV7-2; abundance: many; j_gene: TRBJ2-4; CDR3nt: TGTGCCAGCAGCTTAGGGGCGGTCGCCAAAAACATTCAGTACTTC; CDR3aa: CASSLGAVAKNIQYF
d_gene: -; v_gene: TRBV6-6; abundance: once; j_gene: TRBJ2-7; CDR3nt: TGTGCCAGCAGTTACGAAGTTAGCGGACTCTACGAGCAGTACTTC; CDR3aa: CASSYEVSGLYEQYF
d_gene: TRBD1; v_gene: TRBV4-2; abundance: many; j_gene: TRBJ2-7; CDR3nt: TGTGCCAGCAGCCAAGTGGGGACAGGGGGTGGCAACGAGCAGTACTTC; CDR3aa: CASSQVGTGGGNEQYF
d_gene: -; v_gene: TRBV9; abundance: -; j_gene: TRBJ1-1; CDR3nt: TGTGCCAGCAGCGGACGCGGCACTGAAGCTTTCTTT; CDR3aa: CASSGRGTEAFF
d_gene: -; v_gene: TRBV20-1; abundance: -; j_gene: TRBJ1-1; CDR3nt: TGCAGTGCAACCAGGGCGAACACTAAAGCTTTCTTT; CDR3aa: CSATRANTKAFF
d_gene: -; v_gene: TRBV12-3/TRBV12-4; abundance: -; j_gene: TRBJ1-1; CDR3nt: TGTGCCAGCAGTTCAGGCCGGGCCTCGAACACTGAAGCTTTCTTT; CDR3aa: CASSSGRASNTEAFF
d_gene: -; v_gene: TRBV7-2; abundance: many; j_gene: TRBJ2-5; CDR3nt: TGTGCCAGCAGCTTAGCGAATGCGGGGACCCAGTACTTC; CDR3aa: CASSLANAGTQYF
d_gene: -; v_gene: TRBV7-6; abundance: many; j_gene: TRBJ2-1; CDR3nt: TGTGCCAGCAGCTTAGTAGCGGAGGGAGATGAGCAGTTCTTC; CDR3aa: CASSLVAEGDEQFF
d_gene: -; v_gene: TRBV18; abundance: many; j_gene: TRBJ2-3; CDR3nt: TGTGCCAGCTCACCACCGGGCGCAGGCCGGGATACGCAGTATTTT; CDR3aa: CASSPPGAGRDTQYF
d_gene: TRBD1; v_gene: TRBV7-3; abundance: many; j_gene: TRBJ2-7; CDR3nt: TGTGCCAGCAGCTTCGACGGACAGGGCTCTTACGAGCAGTACTTC; CDR3aa: CASSFDGQGSYEQYF
d_gene: -; v_gene: TRBV30; abundance: -; j_gene: TRBJ1-3; CDR3nt: TGTGCCTGGAGTGTACAGGCCCTCGGAAACACCATATATTTT; CDR3aa: CAWSVQALGNTIYF
d_gene: -; v_gene: TRBV28; abundance: many; j_gene: TRBJ2-7; CDR3nt: TGTGCCAGCAGTTCGGGATGGGGAAAGGGGACTTACGAGCAGTACTTC; CDR3aa: CASSSGWGKGTYEQYF
d_gene: TRBD2; v_gene: TRBV12-3/TRBV12-4; abundance: -; j_gene: TRBJ2-3; CDR3nt: TGTGCCAGCAGTTTGGCTAGCGGGGGGGTCACAGATACGCAGTATTTT; CDR3aa: CASSLASGGVTDTQYF
d_gene: TRBD2; v_gene: TRBV6-1; abundance: -; j_gene: TRBJ2-7; CDR3nt: TGTGCCAGCAGGATGACTAGCTGGTGCGAGCAGTACTTC; CDR3aa: CASRMTSWCEQYF